The clone carrying this TCR beta chain was picked up a small number of times. Its antigen remains unidentified. The sample comes from a study of shared clonotypes between healthy human individuals. On the study more broadly: Donor composition was a couple of women and a few men, aged 18 to 49. The study, taken as a whole, reports: Genetic and exposure-history diversity was limited by the small donor number.

Deep level was the assay's run setting. The authors ran unsorted PBMC replicate PCRs on 300 ng DNA, around 27,000 T cell genomes. Here immunoSEQ multiplex PCR was the method, and the copy in TCRdb shows in-frame clones only, minus some. The sample has fewer than 600,000 clones; approximately 71% are singletons. Germline V gives CDR1 LNHDA, CDR2 SQIVND (reference sequence). J lost 6 bases, V lost 0 bases, and 7 bases had no gene match. This CDR3 contains 15 residues. The sequence was collected from a woman aged 40 to 55 in good health. Some clones in this sample may be carry-over from other donors' samples. This chain joins TRBV19 and TRBJ1-2; TRBD1 matches 7 bases. Specimen: PBMCs. The CDR3 region is CASSIDRQGVDGYTF. CDR3 nucleotide sequence: TGTGCCAGTAGTATAGATCGACAGGGTGTCGATGGCTACACCTTC.